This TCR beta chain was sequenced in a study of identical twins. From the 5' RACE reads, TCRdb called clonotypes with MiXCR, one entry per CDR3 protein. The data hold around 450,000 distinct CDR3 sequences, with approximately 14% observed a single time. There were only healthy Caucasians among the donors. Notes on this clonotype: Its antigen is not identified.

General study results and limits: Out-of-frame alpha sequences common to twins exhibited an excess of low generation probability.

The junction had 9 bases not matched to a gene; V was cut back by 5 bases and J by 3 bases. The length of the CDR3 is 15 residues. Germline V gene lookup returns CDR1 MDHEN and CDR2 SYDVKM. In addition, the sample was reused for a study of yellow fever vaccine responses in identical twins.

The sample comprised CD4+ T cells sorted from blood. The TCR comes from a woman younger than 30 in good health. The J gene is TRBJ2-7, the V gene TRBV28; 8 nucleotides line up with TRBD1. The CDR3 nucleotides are TGTGCCAGCAGTGGACACCAGGGGGCGGACTACGAGCAGTACTTC. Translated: CASSGHQGADYEQYF.